A single sample is the source of the 21 T cell receptor beta chains below, sequenced in a study of blood T cells in healthy people across ages. Using a J-beta primer mix together with a sample-barcoded 5' primer, a second PCR was run for about 6 to 12 cycles. TCRdb reanalysed the 5' RACE reads using MiXCR and keeps one entry per CDR3 protein. The profile shows 750,000 or so distinct CDR3 sequences, around 25% of them singletons. The same sample was also studied in work on T cells of mothers and their children.

Input material: blood. The receptors derive from a boy aged 5-17 years in good health.

The chain has TRBV10-2 and TRBJ2-3; tentatively, D is TRBD2 (6 bases). V lost 6 bases and J 3 bases, leaving 16 bases between the germline ends. The CDR3 has 15 residues. In germline, CDR1 is WSHSY, CDR2 SAAADI. Here the CDR3 reads CASRRGRGTTDTQYF. As DNA, the CDR3 is TGCGCCAGCAGGAGGGGTCGGGGGACTACAGATACGCAGTATTTT.

In nucleotides, the CDR3 is TGCAGTGCTAGTTGGCGGCAAGAGACCCAGTACTTC. This codes for CSASWRQETQYF. The rearrangement joins TRBV20-1 to TRBJ2-5; no firm D call. Germline V gene data show CDR1 as DFQATT and CDR2 as SNEGSKA (reference sequence). V shed 3 bases and J shed 2 bases, with 7 bases lying between them. This CDR3 has 12 residues.

This clonotype has more than one count but fewer than ten. V usage is TRBV14 and J usage is TRBJ1-4, with D maybe TRBD1 (5 bases). CDR1 and CDR2 from the germline V gene are SGHDN and FVKESK. The CDR3 sequence is 14 residues long. Trimming stripped 2 bases from V and 5 bases from J, with 9 bases between. In DNA, the CDR3 is TGTGCCAGCAGCCAACGACAGATGAATGAAAAACTGTTTTTT. The encoded protein is CASSQRQMNEKLFF. The variable domain in full, completed from reference TRBV14 and TRBJ1-4, reads EAGVTQFPSHSVIEKGQTVTLRCDPISGHDNLYWYRRVMGKEIKFLLHFVKESKQDESGMPNNRFLAERTGGTYSTLKVQPAELEDSGVYFCASSQRQMNEKLFFGSGTQLSVL.

This clonotype was observed a few times. This chain joins TRBV28 and TRBJ1-2; D not certain. CDR3 length: 13 amino acids. Germline assignment: CDR1 MDHEN and CDR2 SYDVKM. Trimming pared 3 bases from V and 6 bases from J, leaving 11 bases between. CDR3 nucleotides: TGTGCCAGCAGTTTCCCGTTCCCCAATGGCTACACCTTC. It specifies CASSFPFPNGYTF.

This clonotype was seen only a few times. This chain uses TRBV4-3 with TRBJ1-2, with 7 bases matching TRBD1. Germline trimming cut 0 bases from V and 3 bases from J; bases unmatched to any gene: 7. The length of the CDR3 is 16 residues. The germline V gene encodes CDR1 LGHNA and CDR2 YSLEER. The CDR3 coding sequence is TGCGCCAGCAGCCAAGAGCGCTACAGGGGAGACTATGGCTACACCTTC. This sequence encodes CASSQERYRGDYGYTF.

A few counts support this clonotype. The V and J genes are TRBV20-1 and TRBJ2-6; no firm D call. Germline-derived CDR1 and CDR2 are DFQATT and SNEGSKA (reference sequence). Trimming stripped 2 bases from V and 0 bases from J, with 11 bases between. This CDR3 is built from 16 residues. Here the CDR3 DNA reads TGCAGTGCTAGAAGTGGAATTGTCTCTGGGGCCAACGTCCTGACTTTC. Its protein product is CSARSGIVSGANVLTF.

This clonotype was seen a handful of times. This sequence joins TRBV5-1 and TRBJ2-5; D gene ambiguous. The CDR3 is made up of 17 amino acids. Trimming removed 0 bases at V and 0 bases at J, with 15 bases between. Germline CDR1 reads SGHRS; CDR2 reads YFSETQ. CDR3: CASSLGITYSYQETQYF. The CDR3 bases are TGCGCCAGCAGCTTGGGCATTACTTACAGTTACCAAGAGACCCAGTACTTC.

This clonotype came up a few times. J is TRBJ2-1 and V is TRBV28; 11 nucleotides agree with TRBD2. The CDR3 is 15 residues long. Losses at the gene ends were 5 bases for V and 4 bases for J; bases not matched to a gene: 4. The germline V gene encodes CDR1 MDHEN and CDR2 SYDVKM. In DNA, the CDR3 is TGTGCCAGCAGTATGACTAGCGGGAATTACAATGAGCAGTTCTTC. Amino acid sequence: CASSMTSGNYNEQFF.

V and J are TRBV20-1 and TRBJ2-5; 8 bases match TRBD2. V lost 3 bases, J lost 5 bases, and 5 bases stayed unmatched. Per germline, CDR1 DFQATT and CDR2 SNEGSKA (reference sequence). This CDR3 region has 13 residues. For the CDR3, the DNA is TGCAGTGCTAGGAGGGGACTAGACGAGACCCAGTACTTC. This gives the protein CSARRGLDETQYF.

This rearrangement joins TRBV7-6 to TRBJ2-7; D unclear. Germline V gene data show CDR1 as SGHVS and CDR2 as FNYEAQ. V lost 5 bases, J lost 3 bases, and 17 bases lay in between. The CDR3 length is 15 residues. The CDR3 region is CASSLESSDRYEQYF. The CDR3 nucleotides are TGTGCCAGCAGCCTAGAGTCCTCGGACCGCTACGAGCAGTACTTC. The entire variable domain, with the rest obtained from reference TRBV7-6 and TRBJ2-7, is as follows: GAGVSQSPRYKVTKRGQDVALRCDPISGHVSLYWYRQALGQGPEFLTYFNYEAQQDKSGLPNDRFSAERPEGSISTLTIQRTEQRDSAMYRCASSLESSDRYEQYFGPGTRLTVT.

The chain employs TRBV10-3 and TRBJ2-5; 10 nucleotides match TRBD2. Germline assignment: CDR1 ENHRY and CDR2 SYGVKD. V shed 2 bases, J shed 1 base, and the junction held 4 bases outside the gene matches. The CDR3 contains 16 residues. CDR3 amino acids: CAISEELAGTQETQYF. The CDR3 bases are TGTGCCATCAGTGAGGAACTAGCGGGGACCCAAGAGACCCAGTACTTC.

The chain recombines TRBV7-9 with TRBJ2-7, with TRBD1 identical over 10 bases. This CDR3 has 18 amino acids. Germline V CDR1 and CDR2: SEHNR, FQNEAQ (reference sequence). Losses at the gene ends were 5 bases for V and 0 bases for J; bases not matched to a gene: 13. The CDR3: CASSSPVTGGFYSYEQYF. The CDR3, as DNA: TGTGCCAGCAGCAGCCCCGTGACAGGGGGCTTTTACTCCTACGAGCAGTACTTC.

This chain connects TRBV18 to TRBJ1-2; D gene unclear. The germline V gene encodes CDR1 KGHSH and CDR2 LQKENI. CDR3 length: 14 residues. Trimming left V 2 bases short and J 2 bases short, with 9 bases between. DNA for the CDR3: TGTGCCAGCTCACCATCCGGCGGAAACTATGGCTACACCTTC. This sequence encodes CASSPSGGNYGYTF.

This clonotype appeared a single time. The V gene is TRBV6-5, the J gene TRBJ2-1, with a tentative D call TRBD2 (5 bases). Trimming cost V 6 bases and J 3 bases, with 15 bases left between them. Germline loops: CDR1 MNHEY, CDR2 SVGAGI. The CDR3 is made up of 15 amino acids. CDR3 sequence reads: CASSRTSVFYNEQFF. The CDR3 bases are TGTGCCAGCAGCCGAACTAGTGTATTCTACAATGAGCAGTTCTTC.

This clonotype was detected once. This chain links TRBV5-8 with TRBJ1-1; 7 bases are a match to TRBD1. The trim removed 9 bases at V and 2 bases at J, leaving 10 bases unmatched. Germline assignment: CDR1 SGHTS and CDR2 YDEGEE. The CDR3 sequence is 14 residues long. The CDR3: CATPVGQFNTEAFF. The CDR3 region has the DNA TGTGCCACCCCGGTGGGACAGTTTAACACTGAAGCTTTCTTT.

The V gene is TRBV7-9, the J gene TRBJ2-7; TRBD2 is a possible D gene (6 bases). The CDR3 is 13 amino acids. V lost 8 bases to trimming and J lost 5 bases, with 16 bases between them. CDR1 and CDR2 (germline): SEHNR, FQNEAQ (reference sequence). CDR3 bases: TGTGCCAGCTTATCGGCGGGAAGTCACGAGCAGTACTTC. Protein: CASLSAGSHEQYF.

The rearrangement joins TRBV20-1 to TRBJ1-1; the D is unclear. This CDR3 spans 15 amino acids. Trimming left V 6 bases short and J 1 base short, with 18 bases between. Germline-derived CDR1 and CDR2 are DFQATT and SNEGSKA (reference sequence). This CDR3 is CSAKHTLGGNTEAFF. The CDR3 DNA is TGCAGTGCCAAACATACCCTAGGCGGGAACACTGAAGCTTTCTTT.

This clonotype was detected many times. The genes are TRBV13 and TRBJ1-2, with 8 bases aligning to TRBD1. J lost 8 bases, V lost 3 bases, and 2 bases had no gene match. CDR3 length equals 12 residues. The germline V gene has CDR1 PRHDT and CDR2 FYEKMQ (reference sequence). In DNA, the CDR3 is TGTGCCAGCAGCTTTGGACAGGGAGGCTACACCTTC. Translation gives CASSFGQGGYTF. Full variable domain (outside the CDR3, taken from reference TRBV13 and TRBJ1-2): AAGVIQSPRHLIKEKRETATLKCYPIPRHDTVYWYQQGPGQDPQFLISFYEKMQSDKGSIPDRFSAQQFSDYHSELNMSSLELGDSALYFCASSFGQGGYTFGSGTRLTVV.

The chain combines TRBV6-6 with TRBJ2-3; D gene uncertain. Trimming cost V 6 bases and J 0 bases, with 10 bases left between them. This CDR3 is 14 amino acids long. Germline V gives CDR1 MNHNY, CDR2 SVGAGI (reference sequence). DNA for the CDR3: TGTGCCAGCAGAAATATAAAGAGCACAGATACGCAGTATTTT. Residues: CASRNIKSTDTQYF.

A note on this clonotype: The junction shows a germline mismatch at one end, possibly a read error. The chain combines TRBV5-1 with TRBJ1-1; a weak D match, TRBD1 (5 bases). CDR1 SGHRS and CDR2 YFSETQ come from the germline V gene. The CDR3 is 12 residues long. The CDR3 DNA sequence: TGCGCCAGCAGCTTGGGGGGCGATGAAGCTCTCTTT. Translating gives CASSLGGDEALF. The full variable domain, in which reference TRBV5-1 and TRBJ1-1 provide the parts outside the CDR3, is KAGVTQTPRYLIKTRGQQVTLSCSPISGHRSVSWYQQTPGQGLQFLFEYFSETQRNKGNFPGRFSGRQFSNSRSEMNVSTLELGDSALYLCASSLGGDEALFGQGTRLTVV.

The V call is TRBV29-1, the J call TRBJ2-5, with D possibly TRBD2 on 6 matching bases. Trimming shortened V by 2 bases and J by 5 bases, and 12 bases separated the two germline ends. From germline, CDR1 is SQVTM and CDR2 ANQGSEA. CDR3 length: 13 amino acids. The CDR3 DNA reads as TGCAGCGTTGAAACGGAGGGGCTGGAGACCCAGTACTTC. This gives the protein CSVETEGLETQYF.